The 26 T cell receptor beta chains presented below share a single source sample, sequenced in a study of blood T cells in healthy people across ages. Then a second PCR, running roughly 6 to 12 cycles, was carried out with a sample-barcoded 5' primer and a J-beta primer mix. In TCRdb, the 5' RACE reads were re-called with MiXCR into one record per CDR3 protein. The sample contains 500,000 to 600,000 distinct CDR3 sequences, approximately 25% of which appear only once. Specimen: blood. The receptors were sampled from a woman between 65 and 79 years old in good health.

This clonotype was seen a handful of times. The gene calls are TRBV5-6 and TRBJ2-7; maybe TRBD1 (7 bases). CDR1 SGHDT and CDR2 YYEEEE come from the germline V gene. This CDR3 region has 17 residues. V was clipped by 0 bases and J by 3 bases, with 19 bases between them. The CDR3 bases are TGTGCCAGCAGCTTGGAGATTCTGGGGGGACAGATCTACGAGCAGTACTTC. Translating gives CASSLEILGGQIYEQYF.

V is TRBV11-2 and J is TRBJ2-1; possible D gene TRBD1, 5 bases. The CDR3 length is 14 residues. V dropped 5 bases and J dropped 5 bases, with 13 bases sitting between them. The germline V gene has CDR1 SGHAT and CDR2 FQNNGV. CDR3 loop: CASSNYQGNNEQFF. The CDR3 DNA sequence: TGTGCCAGCAGCAATTATCAGGGAAACAATGAGCAGTTCTTC. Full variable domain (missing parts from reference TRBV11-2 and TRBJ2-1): EAGVAQSPRYKIIEKRQSVAFWCNPISGHATLYWYQQILGQGPKLLIQFQNNGVVDDSQLPKDRFSAERLKGVDSTLKIQPAKLEDSAVYLCASSNYQGNNEQFFGPGTRLTVL.

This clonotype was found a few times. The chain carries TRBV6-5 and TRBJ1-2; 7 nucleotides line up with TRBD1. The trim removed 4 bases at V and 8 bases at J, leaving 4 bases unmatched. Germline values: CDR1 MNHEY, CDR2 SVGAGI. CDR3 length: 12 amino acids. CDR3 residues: CASSLARGGYTF. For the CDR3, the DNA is TGTGCCAGCAGTTTGGCCAGGGGGGGCTACACCTTC.

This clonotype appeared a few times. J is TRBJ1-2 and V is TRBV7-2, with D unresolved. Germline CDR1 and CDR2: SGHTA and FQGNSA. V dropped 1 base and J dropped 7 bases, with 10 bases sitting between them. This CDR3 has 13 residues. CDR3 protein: CASSLGPGSGYTF. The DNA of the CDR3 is TGTGCCAGCAGCTTAGGCCCGGGTTCTGGCTACACCTTC.

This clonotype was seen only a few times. The CDR3 sequence is CASSSGQMNSPLHF. CDR3 sequence (DNA): TGCGCCAGCAGCTCCGGACAGATGAATTCACCCCTCCACTTT. V and J are TRBV5-1 and TRBJ1-6, with a possible D match to TRBD1 (6 bases). V gave up 3 bases and J gave up 7 bases, with 11 bases separating them. In germline, CDR1 is SGHRS, CDR2 YFSETQ. The CDR3 has 14 amino acids.

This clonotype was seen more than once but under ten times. CDR3 residues: CASSEIQGNTEAFF. CDR3 bases: TGTGCCAGCAGTGAAATACAGGGGAACACTGAAGCTTTCTTT. This chain joins TRBV2 and TRBJ1-1; maybe TRBD1 (6 bases). The CDR3 consists of 14 residues. Germline CDR1 SNHLY, CDR2 FYNNEI. V lost 2 bases, J lost 1 base, and 8 bases lay in between.

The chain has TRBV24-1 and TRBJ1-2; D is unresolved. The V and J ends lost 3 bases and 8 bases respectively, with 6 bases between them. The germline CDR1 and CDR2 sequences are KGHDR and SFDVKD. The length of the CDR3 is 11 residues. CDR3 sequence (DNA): TGTGCCACCAGTGATCCCAGGGGCTACACCTTC. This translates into CATSDPRGYTF.

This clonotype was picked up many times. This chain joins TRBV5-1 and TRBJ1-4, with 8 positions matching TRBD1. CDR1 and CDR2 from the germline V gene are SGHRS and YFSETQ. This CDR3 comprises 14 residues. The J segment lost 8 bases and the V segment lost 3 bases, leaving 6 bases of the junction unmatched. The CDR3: CASSSQGAEEKLFF. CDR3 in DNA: TGCGCCAGCAGCTCCCAGGGGGCTGAAGAAAAACTGTTTTTT. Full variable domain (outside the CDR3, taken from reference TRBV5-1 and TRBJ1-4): KAGVTQTPRYLIKTRGQQVTLSCSPISGHRSVSWYQQTPGQGLQFLFEYFSETQRNKGNFPGRFSGRQFSNSRSEMNVSTLELGDSALYLCASSSQGAEEKLFFGSGTQLSVL.

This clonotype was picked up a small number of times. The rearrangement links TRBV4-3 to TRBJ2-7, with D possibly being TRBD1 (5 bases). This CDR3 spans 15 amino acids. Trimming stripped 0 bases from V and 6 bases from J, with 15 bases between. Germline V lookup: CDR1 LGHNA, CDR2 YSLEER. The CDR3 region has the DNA TGCGCCAGCAGCCAAGATCTCTGGGTAGGGGTCGAGCAGTACTTC. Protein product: CASSQDLWVGVEQYF.

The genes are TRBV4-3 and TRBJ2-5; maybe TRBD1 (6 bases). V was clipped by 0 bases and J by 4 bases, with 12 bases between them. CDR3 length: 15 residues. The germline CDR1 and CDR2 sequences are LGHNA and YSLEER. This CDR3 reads CASSQDGGRVETQYF. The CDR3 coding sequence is TGCGCCAGCAGCCAAGATGGGGGCAGGGTAGAGACCCAGTACTTC.

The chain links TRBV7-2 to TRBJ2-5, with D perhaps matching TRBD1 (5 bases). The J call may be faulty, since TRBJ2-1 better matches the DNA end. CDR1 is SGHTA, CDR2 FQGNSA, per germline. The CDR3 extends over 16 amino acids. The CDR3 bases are TGTGCCAGCAGCACATACAGGTCCTCAACCCCCAATGAGCAGTTCTTC. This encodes CASSTYRSSTPNEQFF.

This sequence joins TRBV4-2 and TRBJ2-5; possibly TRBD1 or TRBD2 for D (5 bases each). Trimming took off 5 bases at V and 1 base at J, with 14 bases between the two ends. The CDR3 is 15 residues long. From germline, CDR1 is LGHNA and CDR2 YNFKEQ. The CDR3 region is CASSSAEGTQETQYF. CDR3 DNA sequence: TGTGCCAGCAGCTCCGCCGAGGGGACCCAAGAGACCCAGTACTTC.

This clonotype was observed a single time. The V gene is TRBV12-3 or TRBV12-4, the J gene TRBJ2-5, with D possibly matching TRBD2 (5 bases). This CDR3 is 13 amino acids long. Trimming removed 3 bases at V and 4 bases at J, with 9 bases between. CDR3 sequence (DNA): TGTGCCAGCAGTTTGTCCCTAGCAGAGACCCAGTACTTC. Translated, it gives CASSLSLAETQYF.

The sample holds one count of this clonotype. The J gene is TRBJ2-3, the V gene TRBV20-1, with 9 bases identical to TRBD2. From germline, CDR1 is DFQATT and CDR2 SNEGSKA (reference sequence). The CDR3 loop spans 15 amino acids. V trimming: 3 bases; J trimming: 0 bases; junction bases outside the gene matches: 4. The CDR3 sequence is CSARLAGTSTDTQYF. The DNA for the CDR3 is TGCAGTGCTAGGCTAGCGGGGACTAGCACAGATACGCAGTATTTT.

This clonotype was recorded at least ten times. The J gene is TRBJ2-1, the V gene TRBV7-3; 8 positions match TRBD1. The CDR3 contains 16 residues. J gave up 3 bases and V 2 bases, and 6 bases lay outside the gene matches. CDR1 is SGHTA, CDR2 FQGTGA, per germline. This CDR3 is CASSLFGTGGYNEQFF. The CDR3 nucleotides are TGTGCCAGCAGCTTATTCGGGACAGGTGGCTACAATGAGCAGTTCTTC.

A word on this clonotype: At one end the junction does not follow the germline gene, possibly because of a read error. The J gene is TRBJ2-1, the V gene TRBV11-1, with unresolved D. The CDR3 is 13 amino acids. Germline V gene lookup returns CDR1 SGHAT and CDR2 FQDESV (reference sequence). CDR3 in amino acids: CASSLVRNNEQLF. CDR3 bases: TGTGCCAGCAGCTTAGTCAGAAACAATGAGCAGCTCTTC.

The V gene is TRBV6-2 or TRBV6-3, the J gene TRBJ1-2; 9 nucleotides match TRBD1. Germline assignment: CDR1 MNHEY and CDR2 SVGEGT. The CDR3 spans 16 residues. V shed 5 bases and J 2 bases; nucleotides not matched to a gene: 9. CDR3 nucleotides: TGTGCCAGCAGTGTGCGACAGGGGGGAGCAAACTATGGCTACACCTTC. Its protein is CASSVRQGGANYGYTF.

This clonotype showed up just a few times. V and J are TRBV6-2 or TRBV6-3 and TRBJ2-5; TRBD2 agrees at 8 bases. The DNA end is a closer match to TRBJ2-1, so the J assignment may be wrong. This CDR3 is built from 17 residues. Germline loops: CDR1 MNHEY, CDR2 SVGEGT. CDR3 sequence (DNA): TGTGCCAGCAGTCCCCTTCTAGCGGGCACTATTGTGAGTGAGCAGTTCTTC. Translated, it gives CASSPLLAGTIVSEQFF.

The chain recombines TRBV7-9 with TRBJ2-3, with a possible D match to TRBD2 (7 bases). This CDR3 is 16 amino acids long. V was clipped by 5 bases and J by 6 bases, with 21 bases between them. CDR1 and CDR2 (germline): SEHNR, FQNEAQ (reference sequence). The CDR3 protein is CASSPWGAGASDTQYF. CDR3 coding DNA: TGTGCCAGCAGCCCGTGGGGCGCGGGGGCCTCGGATACGCAGTATTTT.

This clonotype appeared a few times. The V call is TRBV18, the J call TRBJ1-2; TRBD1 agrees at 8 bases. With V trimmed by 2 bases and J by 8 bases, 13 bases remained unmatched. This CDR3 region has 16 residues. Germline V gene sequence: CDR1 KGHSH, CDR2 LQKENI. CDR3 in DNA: TGTGCCAGCTCACCAAGGGCAGGGGGCAAGTCGGAAGGCTACACCTTC. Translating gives CASSPRAGGKSEGYTF.

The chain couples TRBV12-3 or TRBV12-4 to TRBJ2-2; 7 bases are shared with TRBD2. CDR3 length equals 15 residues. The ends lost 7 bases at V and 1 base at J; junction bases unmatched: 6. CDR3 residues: CASKPGTKNTGELFF. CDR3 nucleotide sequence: TGTGCCAGCAAACCTGGGACTAAGAACACCGGGGAGCTGTTTTTT.

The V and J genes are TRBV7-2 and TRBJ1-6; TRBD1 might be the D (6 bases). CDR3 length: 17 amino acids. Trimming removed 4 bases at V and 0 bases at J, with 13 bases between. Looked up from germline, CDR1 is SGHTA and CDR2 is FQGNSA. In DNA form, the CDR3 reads TGTGCCAGCAGCTCGCAAGGGGGACGCTCCTATAATTCACCCCTCCACTTT. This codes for CASSSQGGRSYNSPLHF.

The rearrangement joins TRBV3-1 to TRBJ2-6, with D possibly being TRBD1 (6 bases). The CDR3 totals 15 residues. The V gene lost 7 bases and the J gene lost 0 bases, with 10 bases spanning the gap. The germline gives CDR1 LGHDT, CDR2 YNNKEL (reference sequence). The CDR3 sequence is CASTLGGSGANVLTF. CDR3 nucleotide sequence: TGTGCCAGCACTTTAGGGGGCTCTGGGGCCAACGTCCTGACTTTC.

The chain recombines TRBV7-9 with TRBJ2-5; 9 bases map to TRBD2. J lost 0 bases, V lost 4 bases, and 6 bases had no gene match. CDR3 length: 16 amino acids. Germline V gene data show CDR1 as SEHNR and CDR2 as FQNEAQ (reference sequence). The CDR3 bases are TGTGCCAGCAGCTCATTAGCGGGGGCCTACCAAGAGACCCAGTACTTC. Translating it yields CASSSLAGAYQETQYF.

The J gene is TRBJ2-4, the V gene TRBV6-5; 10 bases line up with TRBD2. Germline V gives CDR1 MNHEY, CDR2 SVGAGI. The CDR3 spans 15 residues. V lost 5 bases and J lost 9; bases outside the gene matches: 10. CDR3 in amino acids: CASSRSLAGALIQYF. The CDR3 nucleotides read TGTGCCAGCAGTCGCTCGCTAGCGGGGGCCCTCATTCAGTACTTC.

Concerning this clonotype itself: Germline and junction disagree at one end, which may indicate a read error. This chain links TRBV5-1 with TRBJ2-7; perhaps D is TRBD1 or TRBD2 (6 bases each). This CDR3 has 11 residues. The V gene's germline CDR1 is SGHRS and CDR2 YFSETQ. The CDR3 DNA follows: TGCGCCACGTCCGGGGGCTACGCGCAGTACTTC. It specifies CATSGGYAQYF.